This T cell receptor beta chain was captured by sequencing in a study of T-cell memory formation after mild COVID-19. This clonotype was seen more than once but under ten times. Its antigen remains unknown. Study-wide results and limits: The study detected some responding clones in pre-infection memory, suggesting cross-reactive memory joined. Contracting clones localized mainly to CM and EM when CD4+ and mainly to EMRA when CD8+.

The germline gives CDR1 MGHDK, CDR2 SYGVNS. The V and J ends lost 1 base and 6 bases, in that order; junction bases with no gene match: 6. CDR3 length: 16 amino acids. TCRdb reanalysed the 5' RACE reads using MiXCR and keeps one entry per CDR3 protein. The sample lists about 320,000 distinct CDR3 sequences; roughly an eighth were seen once. The specimen was PBMCs or a T cell subset sorted from them (not recorded which). The chain carries TRBV25-1 and TRBJ2-1; 10 bases are shared with TRBD1. The receptor's source is a man in his late teens or twenties who had mild COVID-19 (a few samples of this study predate the infection). Cell type and time point are not known. The CDR3 region is CASSESGTGVINEQFF. CDR3 sequence (DNA): TGTGCCAGCAGTGAATCAGGGACAGGGGTGATCAATGAGCAGTTCTTC.